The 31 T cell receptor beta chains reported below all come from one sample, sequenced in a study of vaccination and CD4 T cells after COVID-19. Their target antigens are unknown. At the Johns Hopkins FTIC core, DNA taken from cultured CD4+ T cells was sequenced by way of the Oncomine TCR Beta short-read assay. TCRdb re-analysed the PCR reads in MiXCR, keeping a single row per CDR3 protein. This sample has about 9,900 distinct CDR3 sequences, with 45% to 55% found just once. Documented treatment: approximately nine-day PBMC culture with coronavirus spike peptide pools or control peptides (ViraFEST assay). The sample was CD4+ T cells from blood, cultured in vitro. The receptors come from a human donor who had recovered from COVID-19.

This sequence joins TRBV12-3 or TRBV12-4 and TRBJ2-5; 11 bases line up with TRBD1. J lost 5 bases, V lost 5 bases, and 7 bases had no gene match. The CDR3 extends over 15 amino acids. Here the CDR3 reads CASSPGQGAKETQYF. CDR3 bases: TGTGCCAGCAGTCCCGGACAGGGGGCTAAGGAGACCCAGTACTTC.

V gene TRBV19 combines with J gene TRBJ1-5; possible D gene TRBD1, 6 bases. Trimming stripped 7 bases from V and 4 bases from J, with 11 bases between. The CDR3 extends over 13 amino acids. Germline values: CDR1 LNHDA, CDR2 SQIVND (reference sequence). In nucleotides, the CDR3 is TGTGCCAGTAACAGGGACTGGAATCAGCCCCAGCATTTT. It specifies CASNRDWNQPQHF.

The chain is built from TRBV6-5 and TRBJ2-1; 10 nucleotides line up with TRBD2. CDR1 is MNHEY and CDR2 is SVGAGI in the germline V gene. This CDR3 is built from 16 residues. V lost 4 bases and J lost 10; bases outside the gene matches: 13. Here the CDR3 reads CASSFLGASGGIEQFF. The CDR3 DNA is TGTGCCAGCAGTTTCCTGGGGGCTAGCGGGGGTATAGAGCAGTTCTTC.

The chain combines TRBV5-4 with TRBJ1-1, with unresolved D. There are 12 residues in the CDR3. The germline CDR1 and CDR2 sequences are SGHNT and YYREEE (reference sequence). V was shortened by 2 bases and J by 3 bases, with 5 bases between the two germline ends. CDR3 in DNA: TGTGCCAGCAGCTTACTGGACACTGAAGCTTTCTTT. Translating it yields CASSLLDTEAFF.

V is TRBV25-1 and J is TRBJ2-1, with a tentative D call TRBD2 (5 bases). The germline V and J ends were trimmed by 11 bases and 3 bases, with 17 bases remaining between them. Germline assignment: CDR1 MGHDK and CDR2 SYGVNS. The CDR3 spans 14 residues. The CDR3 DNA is TGTGCCTCAAGCGTTCGGGGATTCTACAATGAGCAGTTCTTC. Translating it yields CASSVRGFYNEQFF.

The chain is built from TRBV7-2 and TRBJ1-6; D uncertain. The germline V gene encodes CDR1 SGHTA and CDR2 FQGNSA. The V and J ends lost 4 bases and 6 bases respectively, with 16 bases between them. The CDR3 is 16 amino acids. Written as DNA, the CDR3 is TGTGCCAGCAGCTATGACACCTTCTGGGGTAATTCACCCCTCCACTTT. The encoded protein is CASSYDTFWGNSPLHF.

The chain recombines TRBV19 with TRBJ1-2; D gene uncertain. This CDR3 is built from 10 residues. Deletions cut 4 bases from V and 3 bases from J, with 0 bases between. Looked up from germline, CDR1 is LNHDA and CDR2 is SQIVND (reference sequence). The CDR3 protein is CASSNYGYTF. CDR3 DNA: TGTGCCAGTAGTAACTATGGCTACACCTTC.

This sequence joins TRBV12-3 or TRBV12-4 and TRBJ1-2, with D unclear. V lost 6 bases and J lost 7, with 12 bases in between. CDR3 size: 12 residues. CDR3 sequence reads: CASSPAGSGYTF. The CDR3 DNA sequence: TGTGCCAGCAGCCCCGCCGGGTCTGGCTACACCTTC.

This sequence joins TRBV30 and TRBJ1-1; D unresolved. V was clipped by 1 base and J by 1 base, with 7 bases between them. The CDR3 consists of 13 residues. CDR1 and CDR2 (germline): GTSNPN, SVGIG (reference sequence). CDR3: CAWSEGKNTEAFF. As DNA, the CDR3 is TGTGCCTGGAGTGAGGGCAAGAACACTGAAGCTTTCTTT.

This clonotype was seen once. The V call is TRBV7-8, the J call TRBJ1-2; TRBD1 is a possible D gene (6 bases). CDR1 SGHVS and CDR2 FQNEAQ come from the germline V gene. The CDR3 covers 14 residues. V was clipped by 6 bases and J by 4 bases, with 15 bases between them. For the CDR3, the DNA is TGTGCCAGCAGTCGGACAGAGGGAACCTATGGCTACACCTTC. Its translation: CASSRTEGTYGYTF. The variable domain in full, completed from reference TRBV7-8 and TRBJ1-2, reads GAGVSQSPRYKVAKRGQDVALRCDPISGHVSLFWYQQALGQGPEFLTYFQNEAQLDKSGLPSDRFFAERPEGSVSTLKIQRTQQEDSAVYLCASSRTEGTYGYTFGSGTRLTVV.

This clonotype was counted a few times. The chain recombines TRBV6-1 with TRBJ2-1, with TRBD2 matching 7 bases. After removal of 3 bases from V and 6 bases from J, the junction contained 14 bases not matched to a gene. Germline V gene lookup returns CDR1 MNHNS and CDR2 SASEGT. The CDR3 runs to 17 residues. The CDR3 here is CASSDSKLGLPINEQFF. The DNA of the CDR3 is TGTGCCAGCAGTGACTCCAAGTTGGGACTACCCATCAATGAGCAGTTCTTC.

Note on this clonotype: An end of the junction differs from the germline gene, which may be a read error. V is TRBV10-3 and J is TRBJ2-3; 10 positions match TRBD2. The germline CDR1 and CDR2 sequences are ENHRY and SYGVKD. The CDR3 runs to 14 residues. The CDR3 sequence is CAIRGTSETGTQYF. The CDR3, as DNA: TGTGCCATCAGGGGGACTAGCGAGACAGGTACGCAGTATTTT.

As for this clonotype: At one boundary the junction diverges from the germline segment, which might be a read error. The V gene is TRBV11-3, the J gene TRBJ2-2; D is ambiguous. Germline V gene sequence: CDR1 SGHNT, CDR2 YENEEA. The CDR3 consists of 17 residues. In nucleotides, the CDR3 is TGTGTCAGCAGCTCTATTCCGGGCCCTTCTGACACCGGGGAGCTGTTTTTT. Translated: CVSSSIPGPSDTGELFF.

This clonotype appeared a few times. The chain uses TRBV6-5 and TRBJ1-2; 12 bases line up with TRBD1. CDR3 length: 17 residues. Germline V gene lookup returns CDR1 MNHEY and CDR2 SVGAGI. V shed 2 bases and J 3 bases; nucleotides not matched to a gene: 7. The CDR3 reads CASSYTAGTGGDYGYTF. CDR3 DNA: TGTGCCAGCAGTTACACCGCCGGGACAGGGGGCGACTATGGCTACACCTTC.

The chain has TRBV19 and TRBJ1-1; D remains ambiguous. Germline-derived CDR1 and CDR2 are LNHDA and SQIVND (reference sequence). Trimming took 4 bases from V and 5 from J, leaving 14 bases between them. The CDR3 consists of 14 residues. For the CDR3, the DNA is TGTGCCAGTAGTACACGGGAGCGGGGAACTGAAGCTTTCTTT. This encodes CASSTRERGTEAFF.

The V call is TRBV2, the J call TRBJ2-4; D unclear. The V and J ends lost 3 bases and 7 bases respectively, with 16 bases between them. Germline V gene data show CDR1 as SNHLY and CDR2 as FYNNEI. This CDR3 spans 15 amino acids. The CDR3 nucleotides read TGTGCCAGCAGTGATGCCAGGCCTCGCAGTAACATTCAGTACTTC. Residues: CASSDARPRSNIQYF.

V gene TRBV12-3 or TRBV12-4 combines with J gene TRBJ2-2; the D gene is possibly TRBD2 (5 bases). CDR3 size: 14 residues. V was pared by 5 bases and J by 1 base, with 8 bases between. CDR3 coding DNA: TGTGCCAGCAGTGTCGGAGGGAACACCGGGGAGCTGTTTTTT. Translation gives CASSVGGNTGELFF.

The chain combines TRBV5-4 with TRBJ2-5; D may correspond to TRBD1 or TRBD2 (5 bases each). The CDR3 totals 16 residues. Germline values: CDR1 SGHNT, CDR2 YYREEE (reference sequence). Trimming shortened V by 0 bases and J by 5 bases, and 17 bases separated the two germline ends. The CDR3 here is CASSLVGLQRGETQYF. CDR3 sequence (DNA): TGTGCCAGCAGCTTGGTGGGGCTACAGAGGGGCGAGACCCAGTACTTC.

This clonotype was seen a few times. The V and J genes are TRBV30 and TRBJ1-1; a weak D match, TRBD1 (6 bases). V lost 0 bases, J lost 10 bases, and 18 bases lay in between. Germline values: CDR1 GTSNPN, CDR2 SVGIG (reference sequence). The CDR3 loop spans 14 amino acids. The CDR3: CAWSVEQRKGGAFF. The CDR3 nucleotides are TGTGCCTGGAGTGTAGAGCAAAGGAAGGGGGGAGCTTTCTTT.

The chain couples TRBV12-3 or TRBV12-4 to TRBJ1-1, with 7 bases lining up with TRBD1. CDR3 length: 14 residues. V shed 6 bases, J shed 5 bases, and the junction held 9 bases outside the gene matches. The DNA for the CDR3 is TGTGCCAGCAGAAACAGGGGCCTGGGGACTGAAGCTTTCTTT. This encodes CASRNRGLGTEAFF.

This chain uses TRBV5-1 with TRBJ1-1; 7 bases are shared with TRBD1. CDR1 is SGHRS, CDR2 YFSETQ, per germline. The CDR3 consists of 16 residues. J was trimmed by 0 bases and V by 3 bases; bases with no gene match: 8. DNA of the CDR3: TGCGCCAGCAGCTGGCCCGAGGGACAGCTGAACACTGAAGCTTTCTTT. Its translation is CASSWPEGQLNTEAFF.

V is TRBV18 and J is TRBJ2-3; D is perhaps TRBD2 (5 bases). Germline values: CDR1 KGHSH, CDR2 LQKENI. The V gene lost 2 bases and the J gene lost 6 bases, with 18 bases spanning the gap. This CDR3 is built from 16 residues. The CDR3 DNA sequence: TGTGCCAGCTCACCAGTCTGGACCGGGAACGGGGATACGCAGTATTTT. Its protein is CASSPVWTGNGDTQYF.

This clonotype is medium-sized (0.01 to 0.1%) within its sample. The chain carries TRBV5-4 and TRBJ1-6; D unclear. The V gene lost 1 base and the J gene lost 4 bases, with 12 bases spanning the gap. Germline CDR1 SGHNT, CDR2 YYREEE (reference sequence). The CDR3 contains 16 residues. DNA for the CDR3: TGTGCCAGCAGCTTGCGGTCGACGGTTTATAATTCACCCCTCCACTTT. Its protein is CASSLRSTVYNSPLHF.

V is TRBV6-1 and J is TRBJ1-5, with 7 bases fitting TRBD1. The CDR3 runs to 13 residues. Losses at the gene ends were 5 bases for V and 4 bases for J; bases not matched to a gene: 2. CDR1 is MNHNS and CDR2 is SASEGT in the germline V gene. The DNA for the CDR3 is TGTGCCAGCAGTCAGACAGGGAATCAGCCCCAGCATTTT. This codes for CASSQTGNQPQHF.

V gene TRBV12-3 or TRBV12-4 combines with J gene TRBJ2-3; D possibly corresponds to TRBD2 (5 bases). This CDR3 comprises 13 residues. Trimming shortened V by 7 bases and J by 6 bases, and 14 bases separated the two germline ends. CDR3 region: CASNQLPGDTQYF. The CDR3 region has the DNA TGTGCCAGCAATCAGCTCCCGGGGGATACGCAGTATTTT.

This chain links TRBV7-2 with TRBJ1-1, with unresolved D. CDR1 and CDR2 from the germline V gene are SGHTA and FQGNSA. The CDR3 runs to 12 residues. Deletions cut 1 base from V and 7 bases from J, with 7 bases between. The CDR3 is CASSLEAGEAFF. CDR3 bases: TGTGCCAGCAGCTTAGAGGCAGGTGAAGCTTTCTTT.

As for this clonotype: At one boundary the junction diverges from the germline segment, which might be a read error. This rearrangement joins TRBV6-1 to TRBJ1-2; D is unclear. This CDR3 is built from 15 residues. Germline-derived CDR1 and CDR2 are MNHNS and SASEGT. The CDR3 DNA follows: TGTGCCATCAGTGAGTCGAGGGCAGGCCATAGGGGCTACACCTTC. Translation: CAISESRAGHRGYTF.

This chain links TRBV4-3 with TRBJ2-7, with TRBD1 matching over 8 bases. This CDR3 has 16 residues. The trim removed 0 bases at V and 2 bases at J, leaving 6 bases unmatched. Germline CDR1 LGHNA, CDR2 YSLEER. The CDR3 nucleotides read TGCGCCAGCAGCCAAGAATATGGACAGGGAGCCTACGAGCAGTACTTC. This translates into CASSQEYGQGAYEQYF.

The CDR3: CASRSGDTRSGNTIYF. CDR3 in DNA: TGTGCCAGCAGGTCCGGGGACACCCGCTCTGGAAACACCATATATTTT. The V gene is TRBV11-2, the J gene TRBJ1-3; TRBD1 might be the D (6 bases). V shed 6 bases and J shed 0 bases, with 15 bases lying between them. CDR3 length equals 16 residues. CDR1 SGHAT and CDR2 FQNNGV come from the germline V gene.

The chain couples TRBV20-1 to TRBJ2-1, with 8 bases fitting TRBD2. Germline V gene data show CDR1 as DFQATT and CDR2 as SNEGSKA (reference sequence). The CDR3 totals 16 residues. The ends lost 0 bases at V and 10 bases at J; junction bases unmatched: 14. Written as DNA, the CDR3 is TGCAGTGCTAGAGATCACGGGCGGGGGGCCTCCAGGGAGCAGTTCTTC. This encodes CSARDHGRGASREQFF.

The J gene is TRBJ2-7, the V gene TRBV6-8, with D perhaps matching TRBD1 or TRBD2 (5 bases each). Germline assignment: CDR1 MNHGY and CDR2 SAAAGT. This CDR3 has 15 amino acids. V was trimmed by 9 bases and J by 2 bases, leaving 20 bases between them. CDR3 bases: TGTGCCAGTAACTTAAAGGGGACCAGGGCCTACGAGCAGTACTTC. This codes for CASNLKGTRAYEQYF.